This TCR beta chain was found in a study of Graves' ophthalmopathy and Graves' hyperthyroidism. V lost 1 base and J 4 bases, leaving 25 bases between the germline ends. The CDR3 extends over 19 amino acids. This clonotype has only a few counts. RNA transcripts were the template, and TCR beta CDR3 regions were amplified from them. RT-PCR with HTBI primers came first, then second-round multiplex PCR. One entry per CDR3 protein results from TCRdb running MiXCR on the multiplex PCR reads. Here the sample spans 500,000 to 700,000 distinct CDR3 sequences, 35% to 45% being singletons. Sequenced input: peripheral blood or thyroid tissue (not recorded which). This clonotype originated in an adult man with Graves' hyperthyroidism. The chain joins TRBV12-3 or TRBV12-4 to TRBJ1-2; D is perhaps TRBD1 (6 bases). The CDR3, as DNA: TGTGCCAGCAGTTTAGATCCCGACATGGGGGCACAGGGTGCCTATGGCTACACCTTC. It specifies CASSLDPDMGAQGAYGYTF.